These 15 T cell receptor beta chains share one sample of origin, sequenced in a study of blood T cell repertoires in COVID-19 (dated by TCRdb to 2020 to 2021). Receptor amplification or capture employed the immunoSEQ multiplex PCR assay. Entries here come from immuneACCESS through TCRdb and include only in-frame sequences with V and J called. Some clones fail to appear in such tables; in the studies checked, an unresolved V gene covers under half of the shortfall, and the cause of the remainder is unknown. Across this sample there are about 250,000 clones, with around four fifths seen only once. The ten largest clones represent 5% to 6% of the sample. Material for sequencing was peripheral blood. These receptors came from a man aged 80 or over with acute or convalescent COVID-19.

This clone was detected only once. The chain carries TRBV5-1 and TRBJ2-1, with 9 bases aligning to TRBD2. Losses at the gene ends were 0 bases for V and 7 bases for J; bases not matched to a gene: 5. The CDR3 is 15 residues long. Germline-derived CDR1 and CDR2 are SGHRS and YFSETQ. In DNA, the CDR3 is TGCGCCAGCAGCTTGGATGGACTAGCGCGGAATGAGCAGTTCTTC. It specifies CASSLDGLARNEQFF.

V gene TRBV10-1 combines with J gene TRBJ1-2; D not certain. Germline CDR1 WNHNN, CDR2 SYGVQD (reference sequence). The CDR3 consists of 16 residues. CDR3 in amino acids: CATHHWAAVKNYGYTF. As DNA, the CDR3 is TGCGCTACCCACCATTGGGCAGCTGTTAAAAACTATGGCTACACCTTC.

The chain links TRBV10-3 to TRBJ2-2; 12 nucleotides match TRBD2. The V and J ends lost 4 bases and 6 bases, in that order; junction bases with no gene match: 6. The CDR3 has 16 residues. In germline, CDR1 is ENHRY, CDR2 SYGVKD. CDR3 loop: CAISARLAGVPGELFF. The CDR3 DNA sequence: TGTGCCATCAGTGCTAGACTAGCGGGAGTCCCCGGGGAGCTGTTTTTT.

This chain connects TRBV7-6 to TRBJ2-5; 11 bases map to TRBD2. CDR1 is SGHVS, CDR2 FNYEAQ, per germline. Losses at the gene ends were 4 bases for V and 5 bases for J; bases not matched to a gene: 9. This CDR3 region has 16 residues. CDR3 coding DNA: TGTGCCAGCAGCTCCCGACTAGCGGGGAGCGGGGAGACCCAGTACTTC. Translation: CASSSRLAGSGETQYF.

CDR3 DNA: TGCGCCAGCAGCCCAGTCGGCAGGGTCGGCGCCAAAAACATTCAGTACTTC. As protein: CASSPVGRVGAKNIQYF. The chain links TRBV5-1 to TRBJ2-4; D might be TRBD1 (5 bases). The V gene lost 4 bases and the J gene lost 1 base, with 18 bases spanning the gap. Per germline, CDR1 SGHRS and CDR2 YFSETQ. The CDR3 loop spans 17 amino acids.

The V and J genes are TRBV28 and TRBJ2-2; 7 bases agree with TRBD1. V gave up 4 bases and J gave up 0 bases; unmatched junction bases: 11. Germline V gene sequence: CDR1 MDHEN, CDR2 SYDVKM. CDR3 length: 18 residues. CDR3 coding DNA: TGTGCCAGCAGTTCTTCTAGTAAGGGGGCAGCGAACACCGGGGAGCTGTTTTTT. Residues: CASSSSSKGAANTGELFF.

The chain recombines TRBV24-1 with TRBJ1-6; D is undetermined. V lost 9 bases and J 5 bases, leaving 7 bases between the germline ends. The CDR3 is 12 residues long. From germline, CDR1 is KGHDR and CDR2 SFDVKD. CDR3 loop: CATGQNNSPLHF. CDR3 sequence (DNA): TGTGCCACCGGCCAGAATAATTCACCCCTCCACTTT.

The J gene is TRBJ2-7, the V gene TRBV5-4; the match to TRBD1 covers 7 bases. Germline CDR1 reads SGHNT; CDR2 reads YYREEE (reference sequence). V trimming: 0 bases; J trimming: 2 bases; junction bases outside the gene matches: 2. The CDR3 covers 14 residues. The CDR3 region is CASSLGGTAYEQYF. The CDR3 region has the DNA TGTGCCAGCAGCTTGGGTGGGACAGCCTACGAGCAGTACTTC. The whole variable domain, remainder taken from reference TRBV5-4 and TRBJ2-7, is ETGVTQSPTHLIKTRGQQVTLRCSSQSGHNTVSWYQQALGQGPQFIFQYYREEENGRGNFPPRFSGLQFPNYSSELNVNALELDDSALYLCASSLGGTAYEQYFGPGTRLTVT.

The rearrangement joins TRBV7-9 to TRBJ2-2; TRBD1 matches 7 bases. Germline values: CDR1 SEHNR, CDR2 FQNEAQ (reference sequence). J lost 0 bases, V lost 5 bases, and 0 bases had no gene match. The CDR3 is 14 amino acids. For the CDR3, the DNA is TGTGCCAGCAGCGGACAGGCGAACACCGGGGAGCTGTTTTTT. Translated, it gives CASSGQANTGELFF.

The chain uses TRBV19 and TRBJ2-1; 8 nucleotides line up with TRBD2. J gave up 4 bases and V 10 bases, and 12 bases lay outside the gene matches. The germline V gene encodes CDR1 LNHDA and CDR2 SQIVND (reference sequence). This CDR3 comprises 15 residues. The CDR3 DNA is TGTGCCACTCGGACTCTAGCGGGTACTTACAATGAGCAGTTCTTC. It is translated as CATRTLAGTYNEQFF.

The rearrangement joins TRBV19 to TRBJ2-4, with 7 bases lining up with TRBD2. J lost 0 bases, V lost 4 bases, and 12 bases had no gene match. CDR1 is LNHDA, CDR2 SQIVND, per germline (reference sequence). CDR3 length: 18 amino acids. The CDR3 sequence is CASSNPAGLFLAKNIQYF. Written as DNA, the CDR3 is TGTGCCAGTAGTAACCCAGCGGGACTTTTTCTAGCCAAAAACATTCAGTACTTC.

The chain combines TRBV5-6 with TRBJ2-1; 8 bases are a match to TRBD2. The germline CDR1 and CDR2 sequences are SGHDT and YYEEEE. V was clipped by 3 bases and J by 4 bases; unmatched bases: 9. The length of the CDR3 is 16 residues. The CDR3 spells CASSYRGVAGYNEQFF. In DNA form, the CDR3 reads TGTGCCAGCAGCTACCGCGGGGTAGCGGGGTACAATGAGCAGTTCTTC. Filled out from reference TRBV5-6 and TRBJ2-1, the complete variable domain reads DAGVTQSPTHLIKTRGQQVTLRCSPKSGHDTVSWYQQALGQGPQFIFQYYEEEERQRGNFPDRFSGHQFPNYSSELNVNALLLGDSALYLCASSYRGVAGYNEQFFGPGTRLTVL.

J is TRBJ2-2 and V is TRBV7-8, with 10 nucleotides matching TRBD2. In germline, CDR1 is SGHVS, CDR2 FQNEAQ. The CDR3 runs to 18 residues. V lost 5 bases and J lost 6; bases outside the gene matches: 15. Here the CDR3 reads CASSPWLAGEVRAGELFF. Here the CDR3 DNA reads TGTGCCAGCAGCCCATGGCTAGCGGGAGAGGTCAGGGCCGGGGAGCTGTTTTTT.

V usage is TRBV19 and J usage is TRBJ2-3, with TRBD2 matching 10 bases. The length of the CDR3 is 16 residues. The germline V gene has CDR1 LNHDA and CDR2 SQIVND (reference sequence). V lost 2 bases and J lost 4; bases outside the gene matches: 6. Written as DNA, the CDR3 is TGTGCCAGTAGTATATCTCTTAGCGGGGGGTCAGATACGCAGTATTTT. Translation: CASSISLSGGSDTQYF.

The rearrangement links TRBV18 to TRBJ2-3; TRBD1 might be the D (5 bases). The length of the CDR3 is 15 residues. V was clipped by 3 bases and J by 4 bases, with 14 bases between them. Germline V gene lookup returns CDR1 KGHSH and CDR2 LQKENI. CDR3 loop: CASSPGPVFPDTQYF. The DNA for the CDR3 is TGTGCCAGCTCACCGGGGCCAGTATTCCCAGATACGCAGTATTTT. Full variable domain (missing parts from reference TRBV18 and TRBJ2-3): NAGVMQNPRHLVRRRGQEARLRCSPMKGHSHVYWYRQLPEEGLKFMVYLQKENIIDESGMPKERFSAEFPKEGPSILRIQQVVRGDSAAYFCASSPGPVFPDTQYFGPGTRLTVL.